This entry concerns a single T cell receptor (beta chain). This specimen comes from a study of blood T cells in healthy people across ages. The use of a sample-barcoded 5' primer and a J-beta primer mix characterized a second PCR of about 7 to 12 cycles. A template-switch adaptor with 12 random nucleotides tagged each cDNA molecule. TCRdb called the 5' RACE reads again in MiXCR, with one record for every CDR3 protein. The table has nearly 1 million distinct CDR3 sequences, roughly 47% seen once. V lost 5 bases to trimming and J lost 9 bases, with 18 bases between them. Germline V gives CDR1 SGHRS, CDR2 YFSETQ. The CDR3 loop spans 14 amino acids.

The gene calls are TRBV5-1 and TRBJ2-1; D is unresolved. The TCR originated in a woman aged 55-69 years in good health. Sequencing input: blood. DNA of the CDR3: TGCGCCAGCAGAAAGGACGCAGCTCTTGGTGAGCAGTTCTTC. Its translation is CASRKDAALGEQFF.